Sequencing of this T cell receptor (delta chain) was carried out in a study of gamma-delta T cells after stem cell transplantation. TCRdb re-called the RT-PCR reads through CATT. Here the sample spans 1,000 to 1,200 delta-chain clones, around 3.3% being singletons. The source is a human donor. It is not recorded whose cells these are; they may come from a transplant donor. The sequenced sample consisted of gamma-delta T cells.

The CDR3 sequence is CACDQLGDTATDKLIF. Written as DNA, the CDR3 is TGTGCCTGTGACCAACTGGGGGATACGGCAACCGATAAACTCATCTTT. The chain links TRDV2 to TRDJ1; 13 nucleotides agree with TRDD3. Germline V lookup: CDR1 GEAIGNYY, CDR2 EKD. This CDR3 region has 16 residues. The J segment lost 2 bases and the V segment lost 3 bases, leaving 5 bases of the junction unmatched.